The T cell receptor beta chain under discussion was sequenced for a study of breast tumors, draining lymph nodes, adjacent tissues. Breast cancer patients provided tissue from their axillary draining lymph nodes. Germline CDR1 MGHRA, CDR2 YSYEKL. CDR3 length: 13 residues. With 3 bases clipped from V and 6 bases from J, the junction kept 3 bases outside the gene matches. This clonotype was counted ten times or more. TCRdb ran MiXCR on the multiplex PCR reads and lists one entry per CDR3 protein. The repertoire holds roughly 130,000 distinct CDR3 sequences, just under 20% seen once, with less than 4.5% in the top ten.

This chain links TRBV4-1 with TRBJ2-3; TRBD2 matches 7 bases. The TCR was taken from a female donor with breast cancer. Some clones in this sample may be carry-over from other donors' samples. Specimen: axillary lymph node tissue. CDR3: CASSQTSFDTQYF. The CDR3, as DNA: TGCGCCAGCAGCCAGACTAGCTTTGATACGCAGTATTTT.